This entry lists 4 T cell receptor beta chains sequenced from one sample in a study of blood T cell repertoires in COVID-19. Method: immunoSEQ multiplex PCR; TCRdb's copy keeps in-frame clones and lacks some. Among roughly 110,000 clones, about 70% were seen once, and the ten largest hold less than 1%. Sequencing was carried out using peripheral blood. The receptors originated from a human donor with acute or convalescent COVID-19. The donor label of this sample is uncertain.

The chain uses TRBV10-2 and TRBJ2-1; TRBD2 matches 10 bases. The CDR3 runs 13 residues. Trimming at V came to 5 bases and at J to 7 bases, leaving 2 bases not matched to a gene. Germline-derived CDR1 and CDR2 are WSHSY and SAAADI. The CDR3 loop is CASSTSGVNEQFF. CDR3 bases: TGCGCCAGCAGTACTAGCGGGGTGAATGAGCAGTTCTTC.

This rearrangement joins TRBV7-6 to TRBJ1-1, with D possibly being TRBD1 (5 bases). This CDR3 is built from 13 residues. V lost 0 bases and J lost 5, with 7 bases in between. Germline assignment: CDR1 SGHVS and CDR2 FNYEAQ. CDR3 sequence (DNA): TGTGCCAGCAGCTTAGCAGGGGTGACTGAAGCTTTCTTT. It yields the protein CASSLAGVTEAFF. Full variable domain (remainder filled in from reference TRBV7-6 and TRBJ1-1): GAGVSQSPRYKVTKRGQDVALRCDPISGHVSLYWYRQALGQGPEFLTYFNYEAQQDKSGLPNDRFSAERPEGSISTLTIQRTEQRDSAMYRCASSLAGVTEAFFGQGTRLTVV.

The chain carries TRBV6-5 and TRBJ1-3; D uncertain. Germline CDR1 MNHEY, CDR2 SVGAGI. V lost 5 bases and J 0 bases, leaving 11 bases between the germline ends. The CDR3 consists of 15 residues. CDR3 nucleotide sequence: TGTGCCAGCAGTAGTCAGGCGATCTCTGGAAACACCATATATTTT. This translates into CASSSQAISGNTIYF.

V usage is TRBV19 and J usage is TRBJ2-1, with 9 bases aligning to TRBD1. The CDR3 runs to 15 residues. The V gene end was trimmed by 9 bases and the J gene end by 7 bases; junction bases not matched to a gene: 13. Germline lookup yields CDR1 LNHDA and CDR2 SQIVND (reference sequence). In nucleotides, the CDR3 is TGTGCCAGCTCTAAGAGGGACAGGGTGGGGAATGAGCAGTTCTTC. Protein: CASSKRDRVGNEQFF.